Reported below is one T cell receptor beta chain. Its antigen has not been determined. This entry comes from a study of monozygotic twins with inflammatory bowel disease (dated by TCRdb to between 2018 and 2020). With respect to the entire study: A total of about 28 monozygotic twin pairs were included in the full study, comprising nine German pairs (four IBD-concordant, five IBD-discordant) and 19 IBD-discordant Danish pairs. Each individual had, on average, about 151 000 unique TCRalpha sequences and 181 000 unique TCRbeta sequences available for analysis. Within discordant pairs, disease-associated traits were sought mainly by comparing IBD patients with their genetically identical healthy co-twins.

The library was made by 5' RACE. Preparation of each TCR library used roughly 3,300 ng of total RNA. For each sample, cDNA was synthesized in eight separate reactions using SMARTScribe reverse transcriptase. During cDNA synthesis, unique molecular identifiers containing a 6-nucleotide sample barcode were introduced by template switching. TCRalpha and TCRbeta cDNA was amplified in two nested PCRs of about 17 and 10 cycles, and bead purification was carried out after each PCR. Before amplification, the cDNA was treated with uracil DNA-glycosylase and purified using the QIAquick PCR purification kit. The second PCR added Illumina TruSeq-compatible adapters along with sample-specific barcodes. Library quality and concentration were assessed using TapeStation and Qubit, and 5 to 6 ng of each library was pooled. Sequencing of pooled libraries was carried out on an Illumina HiSeq2500 single-index Rapid Run using 2 x 100 bp reads and custom sequencing primers. Per the source publication's procedure: MiGEC version 1.2.6 was used for UMI-based consensus assembly, which corrected PCR and sequencing errors. MiXCR version 2.1.1 was used for V(D)J alignment, clonotype assembly and CDR3 extraction. To normalise gene usage, clonotype sharing and MAIT/NKT TCR abundance, the analysis used the top 1000, 10 000 and 20 000 clonotypes per sample. After downsampling to 27 000 UMIs, diversity was calculated as the inverse Simpson index using the vegan R package. Paired Mann-Whitney U tests were applied to discordant twin pairs, with Benjamini-Hochberg correction for multiple testing. TCRdb reprocessed the reads, and each CDR3 protein sequence is entered once, without DNA. What appears here as the V and J calls and clone size reflects TCRdb's work, not the paper's. The sample's own table lists about 210,000 distinct CDR3 sequences. Around 1.5% of the sample goes to the ten largest clones.

General findings and caveats noted by the study authors: IBD patients had lower TCRbeta repertoire diversity, measured by the inverse Simpson index, than their healthy co-twins. No single strong signal or clonotype linked to IBD turned up in the results, so the idea that one exists was not supported. Repertoire similarity did not differ between concordant and discordant twins, possibly due to limited statistical power. Distinction between different T cell subtypes could not be achieved in the analysis. Compared with healthy twins, IBD patients had fewer clonotypes in common with other individuals, a difference most pronounced in patients showing signs of disease activity. Because patients received different immunosuppressive treatments, the repertoires may have picked up extra background noise and variability between individuals.

From each donor, a roughly 2.7 ml peripheral blood sample was drawn into PAXgene tubes and stored at -80 degrees C. Without T cell sorting, total RNA was isolated from whole blood using the PAXgene blood miRNA kit on an automated QIAcube. Peripheral blood from monozygotic twin pairs who were concordant or discordant for inflammatory bowel disease underwent deep TCRalpha and TCRbeta repertoire profiling using unique molecular barcoding. Smoking habits were recorded for all twin pairs, with individuals classified as current, former or never smokers. Including cysteine and phenylalanine, the CDR3 has 19 amino acids. The DNA is unrecorded. The germline V gene yields SGHAT for CDR1 and FQNNGV for CDR2.

This chain is built from TRBV11-2 and TRBJ2-1; TCRdb's assignment of TRBD2 cannot be checked, as there is no DNA. Sequenced sample: blood. This clonotype was obtained from a human donor with ulcerative colitis or Crohn's disease, or a healthy co-twin of an affected twin (not recorded which). The CDR3: CATSSPYHLAGGRYDEQFF.